This T cell receptor beta chain is from a study of OX40 agonist ivuxolimab in advanced cancers. Background on the study: Patients assigned to dose escalation were diagnosed with hepatocellular carcinoma, melanoma, renal cell or head and neck cancer.

Patients who had autoimmune disease history or got systemic immunosuppression were left out. With respect to this clone: The antigen is not known.

Assay used: immunoSEQ multiplex PCR; TCRdb lists only in-frame clones, some missing. This table has about 15,000 clones, roughly 89% appearing once. This CDR3 comprises 17 residues. Findings and caveats of the study: Relative to CD4+ cells, CD8+ T cells on average had more expanded clones. Certain nonresponders likewise exhibited a low normalized T-cell clonal expansion.

The source material was CD4+ or CD8+ T cells sorted from blood, sampled in a trial of the OX40 agonist ivuxolimab. The source of this sequence is an adult with an advanced solid tumor such as melanoma, head and neck, liver or kidney cancer. The chain carries TRBV21-1 and TRBJ2-1; TRBD2 reflects the table's D call only, with no check against the DNA. TRBV21-1 is noted as a pseudogene. The CDR3 DNA follows: TGTGCCAGCAGCGCCAAACTAGCGGGAGATTCCTTGGATGAGCAGTTCTTC. The encoded protein is CASSAKLAGDSLDEQFF.